These 26 T cell receptor beta chains originate from one sample sequenced in a study of identical twins. TCRdb analysed the 5' RACE reads with MiXCR anew, one entry per CDR3 protein. The data show 750,000 to 950,000 distinct CDR3 sequences, 9% to 15% seen once. These data are also associated with another study on yellow fever vaccine responses in identical twins.

Material: PBMCs. Receptors were obtained from a woman aged 18-35 years in good health.

In its sample, this clonotype was seen a few times. CDR3 in DNA: TGCGCCAGCAGCGGGCTAGCGGTCTACAATGAGCAGTTCTTC. Translating gives CASSGLAVYNEQFF. The V gene is TRBV5-1, the J gene TRBJ2-1; 7 nucleotides align to TRBD2. CDR1 and CDR2 (germline): SGHRS, YFSETQ. The J segment lost 3 bases and the V segment lost 4 bases, leaving 4 bases of the junction unmatched. The CDR3 runs 14 residues.

This clonotype was picked up many times. The chain joins TRBV7-2 to TRBJ2-1; D remains ambiguous. Looked up from germline, CDR1 is SGHTA and CDR2 is FQGNSA. Trimming removed 5 bases at V and 7 bases at J, with 9 bases between. This CDR3 is built from 12 residues. The DNA of the CDR3 is TGTGCCAGCAGCCCCCCCGTTAATGAGCAGTTCTTC. Protein sequence: CASSPPVNEQFF.

This clonotype was detected a few times. The genes are TRBV3-1 and TRBJ2-1; 7 bases line up with TRBD2. This CDR3 contains 16 residues. After removal of 0 bases from V and 6 bases from J, the junction contained 8 bases not matched to a gene. Germline loops: CDR1 LGHDT, CDR2 YNNKEL (reference sequence). CDR3 DNA sequence: TGTGCCAGCAGCCAAGATTGGGGGAGGGCCACCAATGAGCAGTTCTTC. Translating gives CASSQDWGRATNEQFF.

A few counts support this clonotype. The CDR3 DNA reads TGTGCCAGCTCAGACAGGGTACAAGAGACCCAGTACTTC. It codes for CASSDRVQETQYF. The chain is built from TRBV7-2 and TRBJ2-5, with 7 bases matching TRBD1. The CDR3 extends over 13 amino acids. CDR1 and CDR2 (germline): SGHTA, FQGNSA. Trimming removed 8 bases from V and 2 bases from J; junction bases left unmatched: 5.

Many counts were recorded for this clonotype. The genes are TRBV5-1 and TRBJ1-6; no reliable D call. Germline CDR1 reads SGHRS; CDR2 reads YFSETQ. CDR3 length equals 14 residues. V shed 0 bases and J shed 10 bases, with 11 bases lying between them. The CDR3 nucleotides read TGCGCCAGCAGCTTGGTGGCGGTGGGATCACCCCTCCACTTT. It codes for CASSLVAVGSPLHF.

This clonotype was picked up a small number of times. J is TRBJ2-7 and V is TRBV12-3 or TRBV12-4, with D perhaps being TRBD1 or TRBD2 (5 bases each). Trimming removed 8 bases at V and 5 bases at J, with 16 bases between. This CDR3 contains 13 residues. CDR3 nucleotide sequence: TGTGCCAGCGGGGACGGGTGGAAAGACGAGCAGTACTTC. It encodes CASGDGWKDEQYF.

This clonotype was counted many times. The genes are TRBV6-1 and TRBJ1-5, with TRBD1 identical over 9 bases. V trimming: 0 bases; J trimming: 0 bases; junction bases outside the gene matches: 9. The germline CDR1 and CDR2 sequences are MNHNS and SASEGT. The CDR3 runs 19 residues. The CDR3 coding sequence is TGTGCCAGCAGTGAAGCGCTTCAGGGACAGGGAGATAGCAATCAGCCCCAGCATTTT. The encoded protein is CASSEALQGQGDSNQPQHF.

V is TRBV20-1 and J is TRBJ1-6; D gene unclear. Looked up from germline, CDR1 is DFQATT and CDR2 is SNEGSKA (reference sequence). The CDR3 length is 13 residues. Trimming took off 5 bases at V and 6 bases at J, with 11 bases between the two ends. For the CDR3, the DNA is TGCAGTGCTGCGGGATACGCTAATTCACCCCTCCACTTT. This translates into CSAAGYANSPLHF.

This clonotype was counted at least ten times. The chain recombines TRBV29-1 with TRBJ1-2, with TRBD1 matching 9 bases. This CDR3 comprises 12 residues. Germline CDR1 is SQVTM and CDR2 is ANQGSEA. V dropped 6 bases and J dropped 6; count of bases not matched to a gene: 5. In DNA form, the CDR3 reads TGCAGCGTAGGGACAGGGAGGGATGGCTACACCTTC. Protein: CSVGTGRDGYTF.

The rearrangement uses TRBV6-5 and TRBJ2-3; maybe TRBD2 (6 bases). Germline CDR1 and CDR2: MNHEY and SVGAGI. CDR3 size: 15 residues. Trimming left V 6 bases short and J 1 base short, with 14 bases between. The CDR3 DNA reads TGTGCCAGCAGATATGGCGGGGTAGGCACAGATACGCAGTATTTT. Its protein is CASRYGGVGTDTQYF.

The chain couples TRBV5-6 to TRBJ2-7; the D gene is possibly TRBD2 (5 bases). CDR1 is SGHDT and CDR2 is YYEEEE in the germline V gene. V lost 4 bases and J 2 bases, leaving 16 bases between the germline ends. CDR3 size: 15 residues. CDR3 in DNA: TGTGCCAGCAGCAAAGGCAGCCTCGGGACCTACGAGCAGTACGTC. It yields the protein CASSKGSLGTYEQYV.

This clonotype turned up a few times. The chain joins TRBV29-1 to TRBJ2-6; D gene uncertain. The CDR3 sequence is 14 residues long. Trimming stripped 7 bases from V and 0 bases from J, with 10 bases between. CDR1 and CDR2 from the germline V gene are SQVTM and ANQGSEA. The DNA of the CDR3 is TGCAGCGCAAGAGAGAGCTCTGGGGCCAACGTCCTGACTTTC. Its translation: CSARESSGANVLTF.

There are a few counts of this clonotype. The CDR3 coding sequence is TGCAGTGCTAGACGGGGGAGGGGGTTCTACAATGAGCAGTTCTTC. Translation gives CSARRGRGFYNEQFF. J is TRBJ2-1 and V is TRBV20-1, with D perhaps TRBD2 (7 bases). The CDR3 length is 15 residues. The V end was cut by 2 bases, the J end by 3 bases, with 14 bases between. CDR1 and CDR2 from the germline V gene are DFQATT and SNEGSKA (reference sequence).

J is TRBJ1-6 and V is TRBV5-6, with D possibly TRBD1 on 5 matching bases. The V gene's germline CDR1 is SGHDT and CDR2 YYEEEE. The V gene lost 0 bases and the J gene lost 10 bases, with 11 bases spanning the gap. The CDR3 runs to 14 residues. The CDR3 protein is CASSLAGAGSPLHF. CDR3 nucleotide sequence: TGTGCCAGCAGCTTGGCTGGGGCTGGATCACCCCTCCACTTT. Filled out from reference TRBV5-6 and TRBJ1-6, the complete variable domain reads DAGVTQSPTHLIKTRGQQVTLRCSPKSGHDTVSWYQQALGQGPQFIFQYYEEEERQRGNFPDRFSGHQFPNYSSELNVNALLLGDSALYLCASSLAGAGSPLHFGNGTRLTVT.

The chain links TRBV12-3 or TRBV12-4 to TRBJ2-7; no clear D gene. The CDR3 runs to 15 residues. V lost 6 bases and J 2 bases, leaving 17 bases between the germline ends. The CDR3 coding sequence is TGTGCCAGCAGACGAGGATTTGTCCCTCCCTACGAGCAGTACTTC. Translated, it gives CASRRGFVPPYEQYF.

There are many counts of this clonotype. The chain combines TRBV29-1 with TRBJ2-6, with D unresolved. This CDR3 contains 14 residues. The germline V gene encodes CDR1 SQVTM and CDR2 ANQGSEA. V dropped 7 bases and J dropped 0 bases, with 10 bases sitting between them. DNA of the CDR3: TGCAGCGCCAGGCTAGACTCTGGGGCCAACGTCCTGACTTTC. Its translation is CSARLDSGANVLTF.

The rearrangement joins TRBV7-2 to TRBJ2-3, with D tentatively TRBD2 (6 bases). The germline V gene encodes CDR1 SGHTA and CDR2 FQGNSA. The CDR3 runs 16 residues. The germline V and J ends were trimmed by 5 bases and 4 bases, with 19 bases remaining between them. CDR3 sequence (DNA): TGTGCCAGCAGCCAGGGACTGACCCGAGGCGCAGATACGCAGTATTTT. As protein: CASSQGLTRGADTQYF. Full variable domain (remainder filled in from reference TRBV7-2 and TRBJ2-3): GAGVSQSPSNKVTEKGKDVELRCDPISGHTALYWYRQSLGQGLEFLIYFQGNSAPDKSGLPSDRFSAERTGGSVSTLTIQRTQQEDSAVYLCASSQGLTRGADTQYFGPGTRLTVL.

In its sample, this clonotype was seen a few times. CDR3 sequence: CAGSRTAPSSYEQYF. Written as DNA, the CDR3 is TGTGCCGGATCTCGGACAGCGCCGAGCTCCTACGAGCAGTACTTC. This chain uses TRBV2 with TRBJ2-7, with D perhaps TRBD1 (6 bases). The CDR3 extends over 15 amino acids. Trimming stripped 11 bases from V and 0 bases from J, with 20 bases between. CDR1 and CDR2 from the germline V gene are SNHLY and FYNNEI.

This clonotype was counted a few times. This sequence joins TRBV20-1 and TRBJ1-1, with D perhaps matching TRBD1 (5 bases). Trimming took off 0 bases at V and 2 bases at J, with 7 bases between the two ends. The CDR3 totals 13 residues. Germline V CDR1 and CDR2: DFQATT, SNEGSKA (reference sequence). The CDR3 reads CSARDGGNTEAFF. The CDR3 bases are TGCAGTGCTAGAGATGGGGGAAACACTGAAGCTTTCTTT.

There are many counts of this clonotype. The genes are TRBV7-2 and TRBJ2-3; no reliable D call. CDR1 is SGHTA, CDR2 FQGNSA, per germline. The CDR3 has 16 amino acids. The V and J ends lost 1 base and 1 base respectively, with 12 bases between them. CDR3 region: CASSLDGRPRTDTQYF. In DNA, the CDR3 is TGTGCCAGCAGCTTAGACGGCAGGCCGCGCACAGATACGCAGTATTTT. Based on the CDR3 plus reference TRBV7-2 and TRBJ2-3, the full variable domain is GAGVSQSPSNKVTEKGKDVELRCDPISGHTALYWYRQSLGQGLEFLIYFQGNSAPDKSGLPSDRFSAERTGGSVSTLTIQRTQQEDSAVYLCASSLDGRPRTDTQYFGPGTRLTVL.

The chain joins TRBV5-1 to TRBJ2-2, with 10 nucleotides matching TRBD2. This CDR3 has 16 residues. CDR1 is SGHRS, CDR2 YFSETQ, per germline. V shed 0 bases, J shed 7 bases, and the junction held 6 bases outside the gene matches. The CDR3 DNA is TGCGCCAGCAGCTTGGTCCTAGCGGGAGCTGGCGGGGAGCTGTTTTTT. Amino acids: CASSLVLAGAGGELFF.

This clonotype occurred many times. The chain couples TRBV7-6 to TRBJ1-1; D is unclear. Germline lookup yields CDR1 SGHVS and CDR2 FNYEAQ. The ends were cut back, 1 base at V and 2 bases at J, with 5 bases in the middle. The CDR3 has 13 residues. For the CDR3, the DNA is TGTGCCAGCAGCTTAGACAGTAACACTGAAGCTTTCTTT. Translation: CASSLDSNTEAFF.

This clonotype has at least ten counts. This rearrangement joins TRBV20-1 to TRBJ1-6, with 7 bases fitting TRBD1. There are 13 residues in the CDR3. Trimming removed 0 bases from V and 7 bases from J; junction bases left unmatched: 0. CDR1 DFQATT and CDR2 SNEGSKA come from the germline V gene (reference sequence). CDR3 DNA sequence: TGCAGTGCTAGAGACAGGGGGAATTCACCCCTCCACTTT. Translation: CSARDRGNSPLHF.

V usage is TRBV11-2 and J usage is TRBJ2-7; D is perhaps TRBD2 (5 bases). Germline lookup yields CDR1 SGHAT and CDR2 FQNNGV. The V gene lost 5 bases and the J gene lost 0 bases, with 8 bases spanning the gap. CDR3 length: 13 residues. CDR3 bases: TGTGCCAGCAGCCCAGACTACTCCTACGAGCAGTACTTC. This codes for CASSPDYSYEQYF.

The chain links TRBV7-6 to TRBJ2-7; TRBD2 aligns across 8 bases. Germline V gene data show CDR1 as SGHVS and CDR2 as FNYEAQ. Trimming took 5 bases from V and 2 from J; bases not matched to a gene: 8. The CDR3 loop spans 15 amino acids. CDR3 region: CASSPGAGVTYEQYF. The DNA of the CDR3 is TGTGCCAGCAGCCCAGGAGCGGGAGTTACCTACGAGCAGTACTTC. Based on the CDR3 plus reference TRBV7-6 and TRBJ2-7, the full variable domain is GAGVSQSPRYKVTKRGQDVALRCDPISGHVSLYWYRQALGQGPEFLTYFNYEAQQDKSGLPNDRFSAERPEGSISTLTIQRTEQRDSAMYRCASSPGAGVTYEQYFGPGTRLTVT.

The chain has TRBV4-2 and TRBJ2-3, with 11 bases matching TRBD2. The CDR3 is 21 residues long. Germline V gene data show CDR1 as LGHNA and CDR2 as YNFKEQ. V shed 1 base, J shed 2 bases, and the junction held 17 bases outside the gene matches. The CDR3 here is CASSQAILGLSGRAVTDTQYF. The CDR3 DNA reads TGTGCCAGCAGCCAAGCGATTCTCGGACTTAGCGGGAGGGCCGTCACAGATACGCAGTATTTT.